Listed below are T cell receptor beta chains from one sample, sequenced in a study of blood T cell repertoires in COVID-19. Sequencing was performed with immunoSEQ multiplex PCR; in TCRdb, only in-frame clones are kept and a portion is missing. The sample has about 22,000 clones; roughly 88% are singletons. The sample taken for sequencing was peripheral blood. The receptors come from a man at least 80 years old with active or convalescent COVID-19. CDR3s include the opening cysteine and the closing phenylalanine or tryptophan. Fields, in order: D gene, J gene, clone size, V gene, CDR3 protein, CDR3 DNA. A D gene is named only where the DNA matches it firmly. Expanded clones are given a class, and other clones once, few, many or no size at all.

d_gene: TRBD2
j_gene: TRBJ2-3
abundance: -
v_gene: TRBV7-2
CDR3aa: CASSFHSGTSGGGRDTQYF
CDR3nt: TGTGCCAGCAGCTTCCACTCTGGGACTAGCGGAGGGGGGAGAGATACGCAGTATTTT

d_gene: -
j_gene: TRBJ2-7
abundance: -
v_gene: TRBV7-9
CDR3aa: CASSPRLEVHEQYF
CDR3nt: TGTGCCAGCAGCCCGAGACTAGAGGTTCACGAGCAGTACTTC

d_gene: -
j_gene: TRBJ1-6
abundance: -
v_gene: TRBV15
CDR3aa: CATSTVGSLNSPLHF
CDR3nt: TGTGCCACCAGCACGGTCGGGAGTTTAAATTCACCCCTCCACTTT

d_gene: TRBD2
j_gene: TRBJ2-7
abundance: -
v_gene: TRBV3-1/TRBV3-2
CDR3aa: CASSRRPGTSASGEQYF
CDR3nt: TGTGCCAGCAGCCGCAGACCAGGGACTAGCGCTTCGGGAGAGCAGTACTTC

d_gene: TRBD2
j_gene: TRBJ2-1
abundance: -
v_gene: TRBV6-4
CDR3aa: CASSDSGLAGYNEQFF
CDR3nt: TGTGCCAGCAGTGACTCGGGACTAGCGGGGTACAATGAGCAGTTCTTC

d_gene: TRBD1
j_gene: TRBJ1-5
abundance: -
v_gene: TRBV9
CDR3aa: CASSVNPGQGEAQHF
CDR3nt: TGTGCCAGCAGTGTGAACCCGGGACAGGGGGAAGCCCAGCATTTT

d_gene: -
j_gene: TRBJ1-6
abundance: once
v_gene: TRBV28
CDR3aa: CASSLPPGGNRYNSPLHF
CDR3nt: TGTGCCAGCAGTTTACCCCCCGGGGGTAATAGGTATAATTCACCCCTCCACTTT

d_gene: -
j_gene: TRBJ2-3
abundance: -
v_gene: TRBV5-5
CDR3aa: CASSLGDTFGTDTQYF
CDR3nt: TGTGCCAGCAGCTTGGGAGATACGTTCGGCACAGATACGCAGTATTTT

d_gene: TRBD1
j_gene: TRBJ1-4
abundance: -
v_gene: TRBV7-9
CDR3aa: CASSSGQRNEKLFF
CDR3nt: TGTGCCAGCAGCTCGGGACAGAGAAATGAAAAACTGTTTTTT

d_gene: -
j_gene: TRBJ2-1
abundance: -
v_gene: TRBV5-4
CDR3aa: CASSPDISPYNEQFF
CDR3nt: TGTGCCAGCAGCCCAGACATCTCCCCCTACAATGAGCAGTTCTTC

d_gene: TRBD1
j_gene: TRBJ2-5
abundance: -
v_gene: TRBV29-1
CDR3aa: CSVGGQGGKETQYF
CDR3nt: TGCAGCGTTGGCGGACAGGGGGGGAAAGAGACCCAGTACTTC

d_gene: -
j_gene: TRBJ1-1
abundance: -
v_gene: TRBV7-2
CDR3aa: CASSLGGDRTEAFF
CDR3nt: TGTGCCAGCAGCTTAGGGGGTGACAGGACTGAAGCTTTCTTT

d_gene: -
j_gene: TRBJ2-7
abundance: few
v_gene: TRBV28
CDR3aa: CASSSYFRGYEQYF
CDR3nt: TGTGCCAGCAGTTCGTATTTTCGGGGCTACGAGCAGTACTTC

d_gene: -
j_gene: TRBJ2-3
abundance: -
v_gene: TRBV7-2
CDR3aa: CASSSARKRWEDTDTQYF
CDR3nt: TGTGCCAGCAGCTCGGCCCGAAAGCGTTGGGAGGACACAGATACGCAGTATTTT

d_gene: -
j_gene: TRBJ1-2
abundance: -
v_gene: TRBV29-1
CDR3aa: CSVADGWSYGYTF
CDR3nt: TGCAGCGTTGCCGACGGTTGGAGCTATGGCTACACCTTC

d_gene: TRBD2
j_gene: TRBJ2-6
abundance: -
v_gene: TRBV18
CDR3aa: CASSLGLASGLSGANVLTF
CDR3nt: TGTGCCAGCTCACTCGGACTAGCTTCTGGCCTCTCTGGGGCCAACGTCCTGACTTTC

d_gene: TRBD2
j_gene: TRBJ2-3
abundance: -
v_gene: TRBV18
CDR3aa: CASSPPGRVYGTDTQYF
CDR3nt: TGTGCCAGCTCACCACCGGGGAGGGTGTATGGCACAGATACGCAGTATTTT

d_gene: -
j_gene: TRBJ1-1
abundance: -
v_gene: TRBV6-2/TRBV6-3
CDR3aa: CASSYSLRGRLRTEAFF
CDR3nt: TGTGCCAGCAGTTACTCGTTGCGGGGGCGCCTCAGGACTGAAGCTTTCTTT

d_gene: -
j_gene: TRBJ1-4
abundance: -
v_gene: TRBV4-3
CDR3aa: CASSQGGFVRQRVFF
CDR3nt: TGCGCCAGCAGCCAAGGAGGTTTTGTTCGGCAGAGGGTGTTTTTT

d_gene: TRBD1
j_gene: TRBJ2-2
abundance: -
v_gene: TRBV24-1
CDR3aa: CATSEPDREAGELFF
CDR3nt: TGTGCCACCAGTGAACCGGACAGGGAGGCCGGGGAGCTGTTTTTT

d_gene: -
j_gene: TRBJ2-6
abundance: -
v_gene: TRBV10-3
CDR3aa: CAINPGQGYSGANVLTF
CDR3nt: TGTGCCATCAACCCCGGGCAGGGGTACTCTGGGGCCAACGTCCTGACTTTC

d_gene: -
j_gene: TRBJ1-1
abundance: -
v_gene: TRBV7-9
CDR3aa: CASSPRLAVNTEAFF
CDR3nt: TGTGCCAGCAGCCCCCGCCTCGCGGTGAACACTGAAGCTTTCTTT

d_gene: TRBD1
j_gene: TRBJ1-6
abundance: -
v_gene: TRBV15
CDR3aa: CATSTERQGAAYNSPLHF
CDR3nt: TGTGCCACCAGCACAGAGCGACAGGGGGCAGCCTATAATTCACCCCTCCACTTT

d_gene: TRBD1
j_gene: TRBJ2-7
abundance: -
v_gene: TRBV7-2
CDR3aa: CASSSGQGQHEQYF
CDR3nt: TGTGCCAGCAGCTCGGGACAGGGTCAGCACGAGCAGTACTTC

d_gene: TRBD1
j_gene: TRBJ1-4
abundance: -
v_gene: TRBV18
CDR3aa: CASSPQGADEKLFF
CDR3nt: TGTGCCAGCTCACCACAGGGGGCCGATGAAAAACTGTTTTTT

d_gene: -
j_gene: TRBJ2-2
abundance: medium-sized
v_gene: TRBV7-9
CDR3aa: CASSFTNTGELFF
CDR3nt: TGTGCCAGCAGCTTTACGAACACCGGGGAGCTGTTTTTT

d_gene: -
j_gene: TRBJ2-7
abundance: -
v_gene: TRBV5-1
CDR3aa: CASSIGSFASYEQYF
CDR3nt: TGCGCCAGCAGCATCGGGTCGTTTGCGTCCTACGAGCAGTACTTC

d_gene: -
j_gene: TRBJ2-3
abundance: -
v_gene: TRBV7-9
CDR3aa: CASSLPNHRGTDTQYF
CDR3nt: TGTGCCAGCAGCTTACCCAACCACAGAGGCACAGATACGCAGTATTTT

d_gene: TRBD2
j_gene: TRBJ2-1
abundance: -
v_gene: TRBV9
CDR3aa: CASSEGSGGLSDEQFF
CDR3nt: TGTGCCAGCAGCGAGGGATCGGGGGGGCTTAGCGATGAGCAGTTCTTC

d_gene: -
j_gene: TRBJ2-2
abundance: -
v_gene: TRBV19
CDR3aa: CASNILNTGELFF
CDR3nt: TGTGCCAGTAACATTTTAAACACCGGGGAGCTGTTTTTT

d_gene: -
j_gene: TRBJ1-1
abundance: few
v_gene: TRBV12-5
CDR3aa: CASGVGGIDTEAFF
CDR3nt: TGTGCTAGTGGGGTTGGGGGGATAGACACTGAAGCTTTCTTT

d_gene: TRBD1
j_gene: TRBJ1-2
abundance: -
v_gene: TRBV3-1/TRBV3-2
CDR3aa: CASSRQGSNYGYTF
CDR3nt: TGTGCCAGCAGCCGACAGGGGTCTAACTATGGCTACACCTTC

d_gene: -
j_gene: TRBJ2-3
abundance: -
v_gene: TRBV7-2
CDR3aa: CASSPRRVATDTQYF
CDR3nt: TGTGCCAGCAGCCCACGGAGGGTTGCGACAGATACGCAGTATTTT